These T cell receptor beta chains were read from a single sample in a study of identical twins. TCRdb re-analysed the 5' RACE reads in MiXCR, keeping a single row per CDR3 protein. The data hold approximately 1.8 million distinct CDR3 sequences, with about 31% observed a single time. What was sequenced was cord blood. These receptors were obtained from a newborn girl in good health. Each CDR3 is given with its conserved first and last residue. The D gene is left open where the match is weak. Where a row states a size, it is once, few, many or the class of an expanded clone; other rows omit it.

abundance,j_gene,d_gene,v_gene,CDR3nt,CDR3aa
-,TRBJ1-2,-,TRBV7-8,TGTGCCAGCAGCTTATTAAGGGGCCCTAACTATGGCTACACCTTC,CASSLLRGPNYGYTF
few,TRBJ1-6,-,TRBV20-1,TGCAGTGCCCGAATGGGGGGCACTGATAATTCACCCCTCCACTTT,CSARMGGTDNSPLHF
-,TRBJ2-3,-,TRBV13,TGTGCCAGCAGCTCGATACGAGGTACAGATACGCAGTATTTT,CASSSIRGTDTQYF
-,TRBJ2-7,-,TRBV29-1,TGCAGCGCACTAGACAGACCCTACGAGCAGTACTTC,CSALDRPYEQYF
few,TRBJ2-1,-,TRBV14,TGTGCCAGCAGCCACGATAAATATGGGGCACCAGGCTCCTACAATGAGCAGTTCTTC,CASSHDKYGAPGSYNEQFF
-,TRBJ1-3,-,TRBV9,TGTGCCAGCAGCGGTCGCTCTACAACTGGAAACGCCATATATTTT,CASSGRSTTGNAIYF
-,TRBJ2-4,-,TRBV20-1,TGCAGTGCCCCACGGGCGGCAGGGGCCAAAAACATTCAGTACTTC,CSAPRAAGAKNIQYF
few,TRBJ1-2,-,TRBV20-1,TGCAGTGCTAGAGAGACAGGCTCTGGCTACACCTTC,CSARETGSGYTF
few,TRBJ2-2,-,TRBV12-3/TRBV12-4,TGTGCCAGCAGTTTTATAGGGTACCCCGGGGAGCTGTTTTTT,CASSFIGYPGELFF
-,TRBJ2-5,-,TRBV28,TGTGCCAGCAGTTCCTACTCTCCCAGACTAGAGGGGTACTTC,CASSSYSPRLEGYF
few,TRBJ2-3,-,TRBV24-1,TGTGCCACCAGTGACGGTCGCAGGGCGACTAGCACAGATACGCAGTATTTT,CATSDGRRATSTDTQYF
few,TRBJ2-2,-,TRBV3-1,TGTGCCAGCAGCCAAGTATTAAGTGGATCCACCGGGGAGCTGTTTTTT,CASSQVLSGSTGELFF